This TCR beta chain stems from a study of tumor-infiltrating lymphocytes in primary liver carcinoma. Overall study: Lesions, classed as T1-T3 N0M0, spanned about 4 to 10 cm across. Study-wide findings and caveats: Tumors had a significantly higher top-250-clone fraction than blood (p = 0.039). Tumor-adjacent and tumor-blood pairs shared a smaller degree of overlap than tumor region pairs.

CDR3 length: 18 residues. The junction had 8 bases not matched to a gene; V was cut back by 0 bases and J by 0 bases. This clonotype was seen a few times. Its antigen remains unidentified. A constant-region primer primed TCR beta cDNA synthesis from about 0.45 ug of total RNA. Construction of TCR beta libraries relied on three successive nested multiplex PCR rounds employing slightly modified ARM-PCR. Investigators reported that the first two PCR rounds, at about 9 cycles each, used TRBV1-TRBV30 forward primers with a C-beta reverse primer. TCRdb independently ran MiXCR on the multiplex PCR reads; one entry per CDR3 protein. Among approximately 330,000 distinct CDR3 sequences listed, about two thirds were seen once. Unsorted whole blood supplied the blood RNA, and germline DNA was isolated too.

The chain recombines TRBV23-1 with TRBJ1-5, with 7 bases identical to TRBD1. TRBV23-1 is annotated as an ORF whose role is uncertain. Sequencing was performed on peripheral blood. The TCR was taken from a man aged 35 to 55 with primary liver carcinoma and hepatitis B virus infection. CDR3 DNA sequence: TGCGCCAGCAGTCAATCATTCAGGGGGTTTGATAGCAATCAGCCCCAGCATTTT. Protein product: CASSQSFRGFDSNQPQHF.